Following are 3 T cell receptor beta chains from one sample sequenced in a study of blood T cell repertoires in COVID-19. Clones were read by immunoSEQ multiplex PCR, and TCRdb kept only the in-frame ones, dropping some. The table lists around 310,000 clones, approximately 89% of them singletons. Sequencing was carried out using PBMCs or T cells enriched from blood (not recorded which). The receptors shown here come from a woman younger than 45 who had recovered from COVID-19.

V gene TRBV12-2 combines with J gene TRBJ2-1; the listed D gene, TRBD2, was not tested against the DNA. TRBV12-2 is an annotated pseudogene. This CDR3 is 16 amino acids long. The CDR3 sequence: CASRFGLAATGDEQFF. Here the CDR3 DNA reads TGTGCAAGTCGCTTCGGACTAGCGGCAACTGGAGATGAGCAGTTCTTC.

This clone was detected only a few times. The rearrangement joins TRBV28 to TRBJ1-5; a possible D gene is TRBD1 (6 bases). The CDR3 is 17 amino acids. V was trimmed by 5 bases and J by 7 bases, leaving 24 bases between them. CDR1 and CDR2 from the germline V gene are MDHEN and SYDVKM. CDR3 DNA sequence: TGTGCCAGCAGTCCCCTGGGGGGGGCTGCCTCGGACCAGCCCCAGCATTTT. Amino acid sequence: CASSPLGGAASDQPQHF.

The chain carries TRBV5-4 and TRBJ1-2; D is uncertain. The V end was cut by 4 bases, the J end by 4 bases, with 11 bases between. CDR1 is SGHNT, CDR2 YYREEE, per germline (reference sequence). The CDR3 covers 13 residues. The DNA for the CDR3 is TGTGCCAGCAGCGTCGGACTATTCTATGGCTACACCTTC. Protein sequence: CASSVGLFYGYTF.